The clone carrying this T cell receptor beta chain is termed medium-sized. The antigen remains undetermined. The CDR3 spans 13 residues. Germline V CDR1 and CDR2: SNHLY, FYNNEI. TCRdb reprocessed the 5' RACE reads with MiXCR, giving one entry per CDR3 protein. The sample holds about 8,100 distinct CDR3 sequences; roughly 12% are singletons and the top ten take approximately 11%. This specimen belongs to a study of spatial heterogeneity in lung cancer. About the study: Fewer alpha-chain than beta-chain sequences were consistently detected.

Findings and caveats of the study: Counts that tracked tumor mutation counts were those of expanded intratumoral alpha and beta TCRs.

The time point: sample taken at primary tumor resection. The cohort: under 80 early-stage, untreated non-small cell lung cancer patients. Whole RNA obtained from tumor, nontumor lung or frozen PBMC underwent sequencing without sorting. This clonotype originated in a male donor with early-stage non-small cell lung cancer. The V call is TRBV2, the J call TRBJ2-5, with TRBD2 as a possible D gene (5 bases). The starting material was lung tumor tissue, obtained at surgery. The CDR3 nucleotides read TGTTCCTCCAGCACTAGAGACCAAGAGACCCAGTACTTC. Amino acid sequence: CSSSTRDQETQYF.